The 24 T cell receptor beta chains in this list originate from one sample, sequenced in a study of cytomegalovirus exposure and HLA in healthy donors. Assay: immunoSEQ multiplex PCR; the TCRdb copy retains only in-frame clones and omits some. This sample has 250,000 to 350,000 clones, with roughly nine tenths found just once. The specimen was PBMCs. Receptors were obtained from a woman aged 30 to 39 in good health and CMV-seropositive.

The CDR3 nucleotides read TGTGCTAGTGGTTTGCACAGAGAGCAGTTCTTC. Its translation: CASGLHREQFF. This rearrangement joins TRBV12-5 to TRBJ2-1; D unresolved. Germline V gene lookup returns CDR1 LGHNT and CDR2 FRNRAP. V was pared by 2 bases and J by 10 bases, with 6 bases between. This CDR3 contains 11 residues.

V usage is TRBV5-1 and J usage is TRBJ2-3; 11 bases are shared with TRBD2. The CDR3 runs to 17 residues. Germline-derived CDR1 and CDR2 are SGHRS and YFSETQ. V lost 0 bases to trimming and J lost 0 bases; unmatched junction nucleotides: 3. CDR3 in DNA: TGCGCCAGCAGCTTGGGCAGGACTAGCGGGAGCACAGATACGCAGTATTTT. It codes for CASSLGRTSGSTDTQYF.

V and J are TRBV6-6 and TRBJ1-1; D uncertain. Germline-derived CDR1 and CDR2 are MNHNY and SVGAGI (reference sequence). This CDR3 spans 13 amino acids. Trimming removed 3 bases from V and 5 bases from J, with 10 bases in between. Here the CDR3 reads CASSYGLGTEAFF. In DNA form, the CDR3 reads TGTGCCAGCAGTTATGGCTTAGGGACTGAAGCTTTCTTT.

This CDR3 is CASSGLKATGHPETQYF. The DNA for the CDR3 is TGTGCCAGCAGCGGGCTAAAAGCGACAGGGCATCCAGAGACCCAGTACTTC. This chain joins TRBV9 and TRBJ2-5; 7 bases match TRBD1. The CDR3 length is 17 residues. Trimming cost V 3 bases and J 4 bases; bases outside gene matches: 15. Germline V gene data show CDR1 as SGDLS and CDR2 as YYNGEE.

CDR3 coding DNA: TGCGCCAGCAGCTTGGGGTCAACCGGGGGTGGGGAGCAGTATTTT. Protein sequence: CASSLGSTGGGEQYF. V usage is TRBV5-1 and J usage is TRBJ2-3; possible D gene TRBD2, 6 bases. The CDR3 has 15 amino acids. Between the trimmed V and J ends, which lost 0 bases and 11 bases, there was a span of 19 bases. The V gene's germline CDR1 is SGHRS and CDR2 YFSETQ.

The J gene is TRBJ1-1, the V gene TRBV7-9; 7 nucleotides align to TRBD1. V trimming: 5 bases; J trimming: 6 bases; junction bases outside the gene matches: 6. CDR1 and CDR2 from the germline V gene are SEHNR and FQNEAQ (reference sequence). The CDR3 has 13 residues. CDR3 loop: CASSPGTVPEAFF. In DNA, the CDR3 is TGTGCCAGCAGCCCTGGGACAGTCCCTGAAGCTTTCTTT.

The rearrangement uses TRBV27 and TRBJ2-3; TRBD1 or TRBD2 may be the D gene (6 bases each). CDR1 is MNHEY and CDR2 is SMNVEV in the germline V gene (reference sequence). V was shortened by 7 bases and J by 2 bases, with 25 bases between the two germline ends. The CDR3 consists of 18 residues. The CDR3 DNA follows: TGTGCCAGCACCGGAGAAGGGGTGGGGGGCCCTAACACAGATACGCAGTATTTT. Translated, it gives CASTGEGVGGPNTDTQYF.

To note about this clone: This likely stems from a read error, as it lies one base from a far larger clone. The genes are TRBV25-1 and TRBJ2-2; TRBD1 is a possible D gene (5 bases). This CDR3 has 13 residues. Trimming cost V 3 bases and J 4 bases, with 6 bases left between them. The germline V gene has CDR1 MGHDK and CDR2 SYGVNS. This CDR3 is CASSDRVTGELFF. In DNA form, the CDR3 reads TGTGCCAGCAGTGACAGGGTCACCGGGGAGCTGTTTTTT.

This clone appeared a few times. The CDR3 loop is CASSPWAGAVEQYF. CDR3 bases: TGCGCCAGCAGCCCCTGGGCAGGGGCGGTCGAGCAGTACTTC. V is TRBV4-3 and J is TRBJ2-7; weak D call: TRBD1 (6 bases). Germline CDR1 LGHNA, CDR2 YSLEER. Trimming pared 4 bases from V and 6 bases from J, leaving 16 bases between. CDR3 size: 14 residues.

The chain is built from TRBV7-9 and TRBJ1-1, with a tentative D call TRBD1 (6 bases). The CDR3 has 14 amino acids. V was clipped by 5 bases and J by 1 base, with 11 bases between them. CDR1 SEHNR and CDR2 FQNEAQ come from the germline V gene (reference sequence). This CDR3 is CASSPQDRNTEAFF. CDR3 DNA: TGTGCCAGCAGCCCTCAGGACAGGAACACTGAAGCTTTCTTT.

V is TRBV28 and J is TRBJ2-2; 8 positions match TRBD2. The ends lost 5 bases at V and 0 bases at J; junction bases unmatched: 8. Germline CDR1 reads MDHEN; CDR2 reads SYDVKM. The CDR3 runs to 17 residues. The CDR3 nucleotides read TGTGCCAGCAGTCAAAAGACTAGCGTAGCGAACACCGGGGAGCTGTTTTTT. It translates to CASSQKTSVANTGELFF.

This clone has only one observation. The chain has TRBV9 and TRBJ2-1; D may be TRBD2 (5 bases). Per germline, CDR1 SGDLS and CDR2 YYNGEE. The CDR3 spans 14 residues. With 0 bases removed from V and 9 bases from J, the gap between germline ends came to 13 bases. CDR3 amino acids: CASSVGWTGAEQFF. CDR3 bases: TGTGCCAGCAGCGTAGGTTGGACTGGCGCTGAGCAGTTCTTC.

The chain links TRBV5-6 to TRBJ2-5; 7 bases line up with TRBD1. The CDR3 spans 14 residues. Germline assignment: CDR1 SGHDT and CDR2 YYEEEE. The V segment lost 2 bases and the J segment 2 bases; nucleotides outside the gene matches: 3. The CDR3: CASSLPGQQETQYF. Here the CDR3 DNA reads TGTGCCAGCAGCTTACCGGGACAGCAAGAGACCCAGTACTTC.

The CDR3 spells CASTRSGGRDEQFF. The CDR3 DNA is TGTGCCAGCACCCGAAGTGGGGGGCGGGATGAGCAGTTCTTC. This chain links TRBV5-4 with TRBJ2-1, with D perhaps TRBD1 or TRBD2 (6 bases each). Germline V gene data show CDR1 as SGHNT and CDR2 as YYREEE (reference sequence). The CDR3 spans 14 residues. V was trimmed by 6 bases and J by 8 bases, leaving 18 bases between them.

The chain is built from TRBV6-1 and TRBJ2-3; D may be TRBD1 or TRBD2 (6 bases each). This CDR3 region has 15 residues. The V gene's germline CDR1 is MNHNS and CDR2 SASEGT. The ends were cut back, 2 bases at V and 6 bases at J, with 15 bases in the middle. CDR3 bases: TGTGCCAGCAGTGAATTCGTGGGGGCGGGGGATACGCAGTATTTT. It specifies CASSEFVGAGDTQYF.

The CDR3 reads CASSSRGNTEAFF. Here the CDR3 DNA reads TGTGCCAGCAGCTCTCGAGGGAACACTGAAGCTTTCTTT. This chain links TRBV13 with TRBJ1-1; no firm D call. Trimming stripped 4 bases from V and 1 base from J, with 7 bases between. Germline V gene data show CDR1 as PRHDT and CDR2 as FYEKMQ (reference sequence). The CDR3 has 13 residues. Variable domain in full (rest from reference TRBV13 and TRBJ1-1): AAGVIQSPRHLIKEKRETATLKCYPIPRHDTVYWYQQGPGQDPQFLISFYEKMQSDKGSIPDRFSAQQFSDYHSELNMSSLELGDSALYFCASSSRGNTEAFFGQGTRLTVV.

The J gene is TRBJ1-2, the V gene TRBV30; maybe TRBD1 (5 bases). V lost 2 bases to trimming and J lost 7 bases, with 17 bases between them. Looked up from germline, CDR1 is GTSNPN and CDR2 is SVGIG (reference sequence). CDR3 length equals 14 residues. CDR3 loop: CAWSSTPSGLGYTF. The CDR3 DNA follows: TGTGCCTGGAGTTCGACCCCTTCGGGGCTTGGCTACACCTTC.

The chain combines TRBV7-9 with TRBJ2-2; 8 bases match TRBD1. Germline CDR1 and CDR2: SEHNR and FQNEAQ (reference sequence). Trimming cost V 6 bases and J 1 base; bases outside gene matches: 1. The CDR3 length is 14 residues. CDR3 in DNA: TGTGCCAGCAGGGGACAGGAGAACACCGGGGAGCTGTTTTTT. Translated: CASRGQENTGELFF.

This clone was recorded only once. The chain links TRBV5-6 to TRBJ2-5; D not certain. Germline V CDR1 and CDR2: SGHDT, YYEEEE. Trimming took 2 bases from V and 6 from J, leaving 5 bases between them. The CDR3 sequence is 11 residues long. This CDR3 is CASSFPKTQYF. The CDR3 DNA follows: TGTGCCAGCAGCTTCCCTAAGACCCAGTACTTC. The entire variable domain, with the rest obtained from reference TRBV5-6 and TRBJ2-5, is as follows: DAGVTQSPTHLIKTRGQQVTLRCSPKSGHDTVSWYQQALGQGPQFIFQYYEEEERQRGNFPDRFSGHQFPNYSSELNVNALLLGDSALYLCASSFPKTQYFGPGTRLLVL.

The chain combines TRBV19 with TRBJ1-2; no definite D call. The V end was cut by 11 bases, the J end by 5 bases, with 9 bases between. Germline assignment: CDR1 LNHDA and CDR2 SQIVND (reference sequence). CDR3 length: 10 residues. The CDR3 nucleotides are TGTGCCGTGGGGAGTTATGGCTACACCTTC. Amino acids: CAVGSYGYTF.

The chain joins TRBV7-6 to TRBJ2-5; 7 bases are a match to TRBD1. Germline-derived CDR1 and CDR2 are SGHVS and FNYEAQ. CDR3 length equals 14 residues. The V gene end was trimmed by 4 bases and the J gene end by 2 bases; junction bases not matched to a gene: 4. The DNA for the CDR3 is TGTGCCAGCAGCTCAGGGACAGCTCAAGAGACCCAGTACTTC. This translates into CASSSGTAQETQYF.

A remark on this clone: The sample carries other DNA sequences with the same CDR3. This chain connects TRBV27 to TRBJ1-2; D uncertain. This CDR3 region has 14 residues. V shed 5 bases and J shed 0 bases, with 10 bases lying between them. Per the germline V gene, CDR1 is MNHEY and CDR2 is SMNVEV (reference sequence). As DNA, the CDR3 is TGTGCCAGCAGTCTCTTCAGTTCTAACTATGGCTACACCTTC. It specifies CASSLFSSNYGYTF.

This chain connects TRBV5-1 to TRBJ2-1, with a weak D call TRBD2 (5 bases). Germline CDR1 SGHRS, CDR2 YFSETQ. CDR3 length equals 15 residues. Trimming took off 6 bases at V and 0 bases at J, with 13 bases between the two ends. The CDR3 bases are TGCGCCAGCAAGGGAGACGTTAGCTCCTACAATGAGCAGTTCTTC. Protein: CASKGDVSSYNEQFF.

The chain carries TRBV30 and TRBJ2-7; D perhaps matches TRBD2 (5 bases). This CDR3 is built from 13 residues. CDR1 is GTSNPN and CDR2 is SVGIG in the germline V gene (reference sequence). Between the trimmed V and J ends, which lost 2 bases and 3 bases, there was a span of 11 bases. The CDR3: CAWSREGFYEQYF. The CDR3 DNA reads TGTGCCTGGAGTCGAGAGGGCTTCTACGAGCAGTACTTC.